This T cell receptor beta chain was captured by sequencing in a study of monozygotic twins with inflammatory bowel disease. Findings and limits, study-wide: Healthy twins shared more clonotypes with others than IBD patients, most markedly active ones. There were differing immunosuppressive treatments, which may have added variability to patient repertoires. No single strong signal or clonotype associated with IBD was supported.

TCRdb re-called the 5' RACE reads and shows each CDR3 protein once, DNA omitted. The specimen's table records a few hundred thousand distinct CDR3 sequences. The CDR3 length is 18 residues. The V gene's germline CDR1 is SQVTM and CDR2 ANQGSEA. For this clonotype: Its target is not known.

The genes are TRBV29-1 and TRBJ2-2; with no DNA, the TCRdb D assignment of TRBD2 cannot be verified. The specimen sequenced was blood. The source is a human donor with ulcerative colitis or Crohn's disease, or a healthy co-twin of an affected twin (not recorded which). CDR3: CSVEVGLAGGVNTGELFF.